One sample yielded the 14 T cell receptor beta chains listed below, sequenced in a study of technical replicates of blood from a handful of donors. This table comes from immunoSEQ multiplex PCR, and its TCRdb copy is limited to in-frame clones, with some not included. The data hold over 85,000 clones, with 95% to 96% observed a single time. Sequencing was carried out using T cells isolated from PBMCs. The receptor set was obtained from a human donor in good health.

This clone has just one count. The CDR3 sequence is CASSLEQTGNTIYF. Written as DNA, the CDR3 is TGTGCCAGCAGTTTAGAACAGACTGGAAACACCATATATTTT. The rearrangement joins TRBV28 to TRBJ1-3; no clear D. Looked up from germline, CDR1 is MDHEN and CDR2 is SYDVKM. Trimming cost V 2 bases and J 2 bases, with 7 bases left between them. This CDR3 comprises 14 residues.

The gene calls are TRBV13 and TRBJ1-1; the D is unclear. Germline V CDR1 and CDR2: PRHDT, FYEKMQ (reference sequence). V shed 0 bases and J shed 4 bases, with 6 bases lying between them. The CDR3 runs to 13 residues. In nucleotides, the CDR3 is TGTGCCAGCAGCTTAGGAGGGAGCACTGAAGCTTTCTTT. This gives the protein CASSLGGSTEAFF.

This chain uses TRBV7-9 with TRBJ1-2; 7 bases fit TRBD1. CDR3 size: 15 residues. The ends lost 5 bases at V and 0 bases at J; junction bases unmatched: 6. In germline, CDR1 is SEHNR, CDR2 FQNEAQ (reference sequence). CDR3 nucleotides: TGTGCCAGCAGCGTAGTTACAGGGGCTAACTATGGCTACACCTTC. Protein sequence: CASSVVTGANYGYTF.

This clone was detected once. V usage is TRBV30 and J usage is TRBJ1-2, with D perhaps matching TRBD1 (6 bases). Deletions cut 2 bases from V and 5 bases from J, with 12 bases between. The CDR3 sequence is 13 residues long. Germline assignment: CDR1 GTSNPN and CDR2 SVGIG (reference sequence). CDR3 nucleotide sequence: TGTGCCTGGAGTTTGGGACACGAATATGGCTACACCTTC. Protein sequence: CAWSLGHEYGYTF. Together with reference TRBV30 and TRBJ1-2, the CDR3 gives the full variable domain: SQTIHQWPATLVQPVGSPLSLECTVEGTSNPNLYWYRQAAGRGLQLLFYSVGIGQISSEVPQNLSASRPQDRQFILSSKKLLLSDSGFYLCAWSLGHEYGYTFGSGTRLTVV.

The CDR3 sequence is CASSLTRGTQEKAFF. CDR3 sequence (DNA): TGTGCCAGCAGCTTGACTCGAGGAACACAGGAAAAAGCTTTCTTT. The chain uses TRBV5-4 and TRBJ1-1; D is perhaps TRBD1 (5 bases). This CDR3 is 15 amino acids long. The V gene's germline CDR1 is SGHNT and CDR2 YYREEE (reference sequence). Trimming cost V 1 base and J 9 bases, with 19 bases left between them.

V usage is TRBV5-6 and J usage is TRBJ1-3; 9 bases match TRBD1. This CDR3 spans 15 amino acids. The V segment lost 2 bases and the J segment 4 bases; nucleotides outside the gene matches: 4. Germline CDR1 is SGHDT and CDR2 is YYEEEE. CDR3 region: CASSLQGAPGNTIYF. The DNA for the CDR3 is TGTGCCAGCAGCTTACAGGGGGCGCCGGGAAACACCATATATTTT.

The chain uses TRBV7-9 and TRBJ2-7; weak D call: TRBD2 (7 bases). CDR3 size: 14 residues. V gave up 4 bases and J gave up 6 bases, with 16 bases separating them. Per germline, CDR1 SEHNR and CDR2 FQNEAQ (reference sequence). The chain's CDR3 is CASSSQGGAGEQYF. The CDR3 DNA reads as TGTGCCAGCAGCTCCCAAGGGGGGGCGGGCGAGCAGTACTTC.

This clone was counted a single time. The genes are TRBV6-1 and TRBJ2-7; weak D call: TRBD1 (6 bases). V lost 7 bases and J lost 5, with 15 bases in between. This CDR3 has 13 residues. The germline CDR1 and CDR2 sequences are MNHNS and SASEGT. CDR3 DNA: TGTGCCAGCACTGGTGGGGGCTGGAACGAGCAGTACTTC. Translated, it gives CASTGGGWNEQYF.

The CDR3 region is CATSRGVIGTGQNTEAFF. In DNA form, the CDR3 reads TGTGCCACCAGCAGGGGGGTGATCGGGACAGGACAGAACACTGAAGCTTTCTTT. The chain couples TRBV15 to TRBJ1-1; 8 bases are shared with TRBD1. In germline, CDR1 is LNHNV, CDR2 YYDKDF (reference sequence). The ends lost 3 bases at V and 1 base at J; junction bases unmatched: 13. CDR3 length: 18 amino acids.

The chain joins TRBV6-1 to TRBJ2-2; D gene unclear. Germline V gene data show CDR1 as MNHNS and CDR2 as SASEGT. This CDR3 has 15 amino acids. V shed 2 bases and J shed 5 bases, with 12 bases lying between them. The CDR3 DNA reads TGTGCCAGCAGTGAACGCGGTTACTATACCGGGGAGCTGTTTTTT. The encoded protein is CASSERGYYTGELFF.

The V call is TRBV30, the J call TRBJ2-2; tentative D call: TRBD2 (5 bases). Trimming cost V 4 bases and J 6 bases, with 15 bases left between them. The CDR3 contains 14 residues. Germline V gene data show CDR1 as GTSNPN and CDR2 as SVGIG (reference sequence). CDR3 sequence reads: CAWISEEVPGELFF. DNA for the CDR3: TGTGCCTGGATTAGCGAGGAGGTTCCCGGGGAGCTGTTTTTT.

In the case of this clone: Germline and junction disagree at one end, which may indicate a read error. The rearrangement uses TRBV7-3 and TRBJ2-1, with D possibly matching TRBD2 (7 bases). The CDR3 consists of 14 residues. The germline V gene has CDR1 SGHTA and CDR2 FQGTGA. This chain's CDR3 is CASRKGGGYDEQFF. As DNA, the CDR3 is TGTGCCAGCAGAAAAGGCGGGGGCTACGATGAGCAGTTCTTC.

The genes are TRBV5-8 and TRBJ1-4, with a tentative D call TRBD1 (5 bases). CDR3 length: 14 amino acids. The V gene lost 2 bases and the J gene lost 4 bases, with 9 bases spanning the gap. Germline CDR1 reads SGHTS; CDR2 reads YDEGEE. The CDR3: CASSLRQHNEKLFF. As DNA, the CDR3 is TGTGCCAGCAGCTTACGACAGCATAATGAAAAACTGTTTTTT.

The chain uses TRBV19 and TRBJ1-2; 7 nucleotides line up with TRBD1. The V and J ends lost 4 bases and 4 bases, in that order; junction bases with no gene match: 6. The CDR3 contains 14 residues. Germline CDR1 is LNHDA and CDR2 is SQIVND (reference sequence). The CDR3 DNA follows: TGTGCCAGTAGTACCGGGACAGCTACCTATGGCTACACCTTC. Its protein product is CASSTGTATYGYTF.